The clone carrying this T cell receptor beta chain occurred a few times. Its antigen remains unknown. The data originate from a study of T cells after yellow fever vaccination. Study context: The fractions with low cell numbers were processed using SMART-Seq v4 Ultra Low Input.

General study findings and limits: Subsequent booster samples again held most clones from primary vaccination (roughly 96% CD4, nearly 90% CD8). Abundant clonotypes from the bulk population could contaminate FACS-sorted repertoires.

Trimming stripped 4 bases from V and 0 bases from J, with 6 bases between. Germline CDR1 is MGHRA and CDR2 is YSYEKL. The CDR3 has 14 amino acids. TCR cDNA was made by 5'RACE template switching, adding a universal primer site and UMIs. TCRdb passed the 5' RACE reads through MiXCR, listing each CDR3 protein once. The data hold around 340,000 distinct CDR3 sequences, with 8.7% observed a single time. The V and J genes are TRBV4-1 and TRBJ2-2, with unresolved D. Specimen: PBMCs, collected on the day of the first yellow fever vaccination. The clonotype comes from a man between 18 and 35 years old who received the YFV17D yellow fever vaccine. The CDR3 DNA reads TGCGCCAGCAGCCGAACTACGAACACCGGGGAGCTGTTTTTT. Residues: CASSRTTNTGELFF.